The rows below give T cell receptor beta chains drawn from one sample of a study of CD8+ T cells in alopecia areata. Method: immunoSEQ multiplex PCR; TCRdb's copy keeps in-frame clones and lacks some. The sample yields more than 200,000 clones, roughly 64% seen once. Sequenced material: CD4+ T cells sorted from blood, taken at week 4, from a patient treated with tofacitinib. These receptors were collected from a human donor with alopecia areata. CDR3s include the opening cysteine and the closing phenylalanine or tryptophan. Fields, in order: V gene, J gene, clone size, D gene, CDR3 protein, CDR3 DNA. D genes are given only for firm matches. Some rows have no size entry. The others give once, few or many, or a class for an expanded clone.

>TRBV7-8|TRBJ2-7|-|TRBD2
CASSRSTGTSGAYYEQYF
TGTGCCAGCAGCCGTTCCACCGGGACTAGCGGGGCCTACTACGAGCAGTACTTC
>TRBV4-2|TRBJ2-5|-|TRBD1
CASSPMTGEETQYF
TGTGCCAGCAGCCCCATGACAGGGGAAGAGACCCAGTACTTC
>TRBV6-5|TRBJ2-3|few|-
CASWRPGTDTQYF
TGTGCCAGCTGGAGACCGGGGACAGATACGCAGTATTTT
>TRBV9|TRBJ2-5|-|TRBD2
CASSARLAGSKETQYF
TGTGCCAGCAGCGCGCGACTAGCGGGGTCAAAAGAGACCCAGTACTTC
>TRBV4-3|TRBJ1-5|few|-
CASSQHSNQPQHF
TGCGCCAGCAGCCAGCATAGCAATCAGCCCCAGCATTTT
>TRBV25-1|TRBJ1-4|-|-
CASAGQEKLFF
TGTGCCAGCGCGGGACAAGAAAAACTGTTTTTT
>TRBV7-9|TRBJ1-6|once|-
CASSPAWTVNNSPLHF
TGTGCCAGCAGCCCGGCCTGGACAGTTAATAATTCACCCCTCCACTTT
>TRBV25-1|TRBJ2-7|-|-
CASSEPGAPTYEQYF
TGTGCCAGCAGTGAACCCGGCGCCCCAACCTACGAGCAGTACTTC
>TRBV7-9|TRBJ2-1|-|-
CASSLALGVNEQFF
TGTGCCAGCAGCTTAGCGCTGGGGGTCAATGAGCAGTTCTTC
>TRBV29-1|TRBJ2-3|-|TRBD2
CSVALAGFTDTQYF
TGCAGCGTTGCTCTAGCGGGATTCACAGATACGCAGTATTTT
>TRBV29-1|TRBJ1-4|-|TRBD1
CSVSGTGGEKLFF
TGCAGCGTCTCCGGGACAGGGGGTGAAAAACTGTTTTTT
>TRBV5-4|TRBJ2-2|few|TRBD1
CASSLALGQLFSTNTGELFF
TGTGCCAGCAGCTTGGCCTTGGGACAGTTATTTTCCACGAACACCGGGGAGCTGTTTTTT